Listed below are T cell receptor beta chains from one sample, sequenced in a study of T cells in Graves' hyperthyroidism and ophthalmopathy. MiXCR, applied by TCRdb to the multiplex PCR reads, yields one record per CDR3 protein. The top ten clones hold almost 8% of a sample with under 350,000 distinct CDR3 sequences, roughly 15% of them seen once. Sequencing was done on a sample of blood. The receptors were gathered from a woman aged 25 to 45 with Graves' hyperthyroidism that later progressed to Graves' ophthalmopathy. CDR3s include the opening cysteine and the closing phenylalanine or tryptophan. D genes are given only for firm matches. Clone size is not always given. Where it is, it says once, few, many or a class for expanded clones.

d_call	clone_size	v_call	j_call	cdr3_aa	cdr3_nt
.	many	TRBV20-1	TRBJ1-1	CSAQGMNTEAFF	TGCAGTGCACAGGGCATGAACACTGAAGCTTTCTTT
.	.	TRBV2	TRBJ2-3	CASRDSPSHTDTQYF	TGTGCCAGCAGGGACAGTCCCTCACACACAGATACGCAGTATTTT
.	few	TRBV19	TRBJ2-1	CASSEGGLGDEQFF	TGTGCCAGTAGTGAAGGGGGACTGGGCGATGAGCAGTTCTTC
.	many	TRBV24-1	TRBJ1-2	CATRVKGYTF	TGTGCCACCAGAGTCAAGGGCTACACCTTC
.	many	TRBV2	TRBJ2-7	CASSRKLAHEQYF	TGTGCCAGCAGTCGGAAACTAGCCCACGAGCAGTACTTC
.	many	TRBV11-2	TRBJ2-2	CASSFPGGSTGELFF	TGTGCCAGCAGCTTTCCCGGGGGATCCACCGGGGAGCTGTTTTTT
.	.	TRBV7-8	TRBJ2-1	CASSLTGGTSSYNEQFF	TGTGCCAGCAGCTTAACTGGCGGGACGAGCTCCTACAATGAGCAGTTCTTC
.	many	TRBV5-1	TRBJ2-1	CASSLTDYNEQFF	TGCGCCAGCAGCTTGACAGACTACAATGAGCAGTTCTTC
.	many	TRBV11-2	TRBJ1-2	CASSLTYWDGYTF	TGTGCCAGCAGCTTAACATACTGGGATGGCTACACCTTC
.	many	TRBV6-1	TRBJ2-7	CASNLGIGYEQYF	TGTGCCAGCAACTTGGGCATAGGCTACGAGCAGTACTTC
TRBD1	few	TRBV7-9	TRBJ1-5	CASSLAGGTQPQHF	TGTGCCAGCAGCTTAGCAGGGGGCACTCAGCCCCAGCATTTT
TRBD2	many	TRBV7-9	TRBJ2-3	CASSLVGGGPDSTDTQYF	TGTGCCAGCAGCTTAGTAGGCGGGGGGCCGGATAGCACAGATACGCAGTATTTT
TRBD1	many	TRBV27	TRBJ2-4	CASSPRGRENIQYF	TGTGCCAGCAGCCCCAGGGGGCGGGAAAACATTCAGTACTTC
TRBD2	.	TRBV6-1	TRBJ2-1	CASSSLAGGSLEEQFF	TGTGCCAGCAGCTCTCTAGCGGGAGGCTCCTTGGAGGAGCAGTTCTTC
.	few	TRBV9	TRBJ1-3	CASSVDGVHGNTIYF	TGTGCCAGCAGCGTGGACGGGGTCCATGGAAACACCATATATTTT
TRBD2	few	TRBV4-3	TRBJ2-3	CASSQGNIAGYITDTQYF	TGCGCCAGCAGCCAAGGAAATATAGCGGGATATATCACAGATACGCAGTATTTT
.	many	TRBV28	TRBJ2-7	CASSRMGGSKKQYF	TGTGCCAGCAGCCGGATGGGGGGTTCTAAGAAGCAGTACTTC
TRBD1	.	TRBV5-1	TRBJ2-6	CASSAGRQGVSGANVLTF	TGCGCCAGCAGCGCGGGTCGACAGGGAGTCTCTGGGGCCAACGTCCTGACTTTC
.	few	TRBV7-7	TRBJ2-2	CASSGTSSGTGELFF	TGTGCTAGCAGCGGCACATCCAGCGGAACCGGGGAGCTGTTTTTT
TRBD1	.	TRBV7-3	TRBJ1-6	CASKGGLRNSPLHF	TGTGCCAGCAAAGGGGGCCTTCGTAATTCACCCCTCCACTTT
TRBD2	.	TRBV10-3	TRBJ2-2	CAIKAGVGGELFF	TGTGCCATCAAAGCGGGAGTCGGCGGGGAGCTGTTTTTT
.	many	TRBV7-2	TRBJ2-7	CASSFAPQSYEQYF	TGTGCCAGCAGCTTTGCACCGCAATCCTACGAGCAGTACTTC
.	few	TRBV24-1	TRBJ1-6	CATSDPRPFNSPLHF	TGTGCCACCAGTGACCCACGCCCTTTTAATTCACCCCTCCACTTT
TRBD1	many	TRBV15	TRBJ1-5	CATSKKDSTGRNQPQHF	TGTGCCACCAGCAAAAAAGATTCGACAGGGCGCAATCAGCCCCAGCATTTT
.	many	TRBV6-2/TRBV6-3	TRBJ2-1	CASSYFSPNEQFF	TGTGCCAGCAGTTATTTCAGCCCCAATGAGCAGTTCTTC
.	many	TRBV27	TRBJ2-1	CASSHTSTPGPYNEQFF	TGTGCCAGCAGTCACACCTCTACTCCCGGCCCATACAATGAGCAGTTCTTC
.	.	TRBV6-6	TRBJ1-4	CASSYSEWTAEREKLFF	TGTGCCAGCAGTTACTCGGAATGGACAGCAGAAAGAGAAAAACTGTTTTTT
.	.	TRBV9	TRBJ2-2	CASSVSEWGSIMNTGELFF	TGTGCCAGCAGCGTATCTGAATGGGGCAGCATAATGAACACCGGGGAGCTGTTTTTT
.	many	TRBV6-1	TRBJ2-7	CAADISRRPTYEQYF	TGTGCCGCAGATATATCGCGCAGGCCAACCTACGAGCAGTACTTC
.	many	TRBV7-2	TRBJ2-7	CASTPRHGTFSEQYF	TGTGCCAGCACCCCCCGACACGGGACATTTTCCGAGCAGTACTTC
.	.	TRBV19	TRBJ2-6	CASKWGTSGANVLTF	TGTGCCAGTAAATGGGGAACCTCTGGGGCCAACGTCCTGACTTTC
TRBD2	many	TRBV6-2/TRBV6-3	TRBJ2-7	CASRPLAGISYEQYF	TGTGCCAGCAGGCCACTAGCGGGAATCTCCTACGAGCAGTACTTC
.	many	TRBV28	TRBJ1-2	CASSAGQGRVGYTF	TGTGCCAGCAGCGCCGGCCAGGGGAGGGTTGGCTACACCTTC
TRBD2	many	TRBV6-2/TRBV6-3	TRBJ2-5	CASSRLAGFQETQYF	TGTGCCAGCAGTCGGTTAGCGGGGTTCCAAGAGACCCAGTACTTC
.	many	TRBV28	TRBJ2-7	CASRTPSGDLYEQYF	TGTGCCAGCAGGACCCCCTCCGGGGATCTCTACGAGCAGTACTTC
.	many	TRBV7-2	TRBJ1-3	CASSLRISGLGNTIYF	TGTGCCAGCAGCTTGAGGATCTCGGGGCTCGGAAACACCATATATTTT
TRBD1	few	TRBV12-3/TRBV12-4	TRBJ1-5	CASSIRDRGLHQPQHF	TGTGCCAGCAGTATACGTGACAGGGGACTGCATCAGCCCCAGCATTTT
.	many	TRBV3-1	TRBJ1-1	CASSRKHRFLDTEAFF	TGTGCCAGCAGCCGAAAACACAGGTTTTTGGACACTGAAGCTTTCTTT
TRBD2	.	TRBV6-2/TRBV6-3	TRBJ2-5	CASSYSAGQTGLAGWEDQETQYF	TGTGCCAGCAGTTACTCTGCTGGACAGACCGGACTAGCGGGATGGGAAGACCAAGAGACCCAGTACTTC
.	many	TRBV18	TRBJ1-2	CASSPEGQGYGYTF	TGTGCCAGCTCACCAGAAGGGCAGGGCTATGGCTACACCTTC
TRBD1	.	TRBV3-1	TRBJ1-1	CASSDRVVSRTEAFF	TGTGCCAGCAGCGACAGGGTAGTTTCGAGAACTGAAGCTTTCTTT
.	many	TRBV5-1	TRBJ1-1	CASSPLSDRRNTEAFF	TGCGCCAGCAGTCCTCTTTCTGATCGAAGGAACACTGAAGCTTTCTTT